This T cell receptor beta chain was obtained from a study of blood T cells in healthy people across ages. This clonotype came up once. Its antigen is unknown. The donors, aged roughly 6 to 90, were healthy Caucasians from Russia. A J-beta primer mix and a sample-barcoded 5' primer were used in a second PCR of roughly 7 to 12 cycles. Each cDNA molecule received a tag from a template-switch adaptor that had 12 random nucleotides. MiXCR, run by TCRdb on the 5' RACE reads, gives a single entry per CDR3 protein. The sample has around 970,000 distinct CDR3 sequences, around 54% seen once. Study-level results: Bulk PBMC profiling left naive and antigen-experienced comparisons inconclusive. Long-lived donors carried more naive CD4+ cells and greater diversity than aged donors.

CDR3 length: 20 residues. The rearrangement joins TRBV21-1 to TRBJ2-5; TRBD2 reflects the table's D call only, with no check against the DNA. TRBV21-1 is deemed a pseudogene. The sequence came from a woman aged 55-75 years in good health. Sample: blood. The CDR3 spells CASSKAGLAGVSLRDETQYF. In DNA form, the CDR3 reads TGTGCCAGCAGCAAAGCGGGACTAGCGGGAGTGAGCCTCCGGGATGAGACCCAGTACTTC.